This T cell receptor (beta chain) was identified during a study of cytomegalovirus exposure and HLA in healthy donors. Overall study results and limits: An analysis that came later showed most CMV-associated TCR beta chains appearing HLA-restricted. A later analysis found common viral pathogens apparently linked to several of the most significant clusters. For most TCR sequences rarity was the rule, although some public TCRs occurred in many donors.

The junction had 5 bases not matched to a gene; V was cut back by 7 bases and J by 3 bases. Germline lookup yields CDR1 SGHKS and CDR2 YYEKEE (reference sequence). The CDR3 sequence is 14 residues long. A remark on this clone: Its antigen is not known.

In the PCR, 60 Vbeta and 13 Jbeta primers were used. Assay used: immunoSEQ multiplex PCR; TCRdb lists only in-frame clones, some missing. The data show more than 95,000 clones, over 60% seen once. Material for sequencing was PBMCs. The rearrangement joins TRBV5-5 to TRBJ2-2, with 8 nucleotides matching TRBD1. This sequence originates from a middle-aged man in good health and CMV-seropositive. DNA for the CDR3: TGTGCCAGCTCCGGACAGGGACACACCGGGGAGCTGTTTTTT. Translation gives CASSGQGHTGELFF.